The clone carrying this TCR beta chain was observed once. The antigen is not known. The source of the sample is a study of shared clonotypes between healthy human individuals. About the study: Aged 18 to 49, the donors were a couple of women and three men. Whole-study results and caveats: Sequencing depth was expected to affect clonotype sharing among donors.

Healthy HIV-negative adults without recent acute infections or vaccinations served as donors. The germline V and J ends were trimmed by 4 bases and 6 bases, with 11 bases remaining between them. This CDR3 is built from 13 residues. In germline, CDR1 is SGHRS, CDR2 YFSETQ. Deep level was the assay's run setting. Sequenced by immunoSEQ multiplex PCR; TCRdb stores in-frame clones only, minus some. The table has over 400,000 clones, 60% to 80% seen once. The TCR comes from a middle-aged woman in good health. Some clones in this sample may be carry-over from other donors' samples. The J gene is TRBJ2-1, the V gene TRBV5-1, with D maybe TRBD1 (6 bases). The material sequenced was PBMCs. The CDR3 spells CASSVGHINEQFF. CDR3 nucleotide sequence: TGCGCCAGCAGCGTGGGACACATCAATGAGCAGTTCTTC.